This TCR beta chain derives from a study of blood T cell repertoires in COVID-19. Study-level background: PBMCs, B-cell-depleted T cells, or T cells provided the cDNA or gDNA that made up the material.

Profiling relied on immunoSEQ multiplex PCR, and the TCRdb table lists in-frame clones only, not all of them. The sample carries about 140,000 clones, 75% to 90% recorded once. Cohort 3 recovery required two negative PCRs, clearance, or symptom resolution. The CDR3 totals 19 residues. V was clipped by 7 bases and J by 7 bases; unmatched bases: 23. Germline loops: CDR1 SEHNR, CDR2 FQNEAQ (reference sequence). The sample consisted of PBMCs or T cells enriched from blood (not recorded which). The chain combines TRBV7-9 with TRBJ1-5; 9 bases map to TRBD1. The receptor's source is a man between 60 and 70 years old who had recovered from COVID-19. In nucleotides, the CDR3 is TGTGCCAGCACCCGATGTCTTCGCCGGGACAGGGAATGTAGGCAGCCCCAGCATTTT. Translating gives CASTRCLRRDRECRQPQHF.